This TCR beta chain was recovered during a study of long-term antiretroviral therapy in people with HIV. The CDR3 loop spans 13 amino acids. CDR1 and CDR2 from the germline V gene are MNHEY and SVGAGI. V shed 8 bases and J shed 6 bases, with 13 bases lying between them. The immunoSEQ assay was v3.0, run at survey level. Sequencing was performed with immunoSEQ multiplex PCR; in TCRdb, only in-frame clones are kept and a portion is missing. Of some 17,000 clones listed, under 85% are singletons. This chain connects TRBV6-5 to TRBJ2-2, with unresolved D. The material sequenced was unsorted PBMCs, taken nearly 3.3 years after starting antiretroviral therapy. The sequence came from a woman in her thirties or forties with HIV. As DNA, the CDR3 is TGTGCCAGCCGCGAGAGGCTTGCCGGGGAGCTGTTTTTT. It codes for CASRERLAGELFF.